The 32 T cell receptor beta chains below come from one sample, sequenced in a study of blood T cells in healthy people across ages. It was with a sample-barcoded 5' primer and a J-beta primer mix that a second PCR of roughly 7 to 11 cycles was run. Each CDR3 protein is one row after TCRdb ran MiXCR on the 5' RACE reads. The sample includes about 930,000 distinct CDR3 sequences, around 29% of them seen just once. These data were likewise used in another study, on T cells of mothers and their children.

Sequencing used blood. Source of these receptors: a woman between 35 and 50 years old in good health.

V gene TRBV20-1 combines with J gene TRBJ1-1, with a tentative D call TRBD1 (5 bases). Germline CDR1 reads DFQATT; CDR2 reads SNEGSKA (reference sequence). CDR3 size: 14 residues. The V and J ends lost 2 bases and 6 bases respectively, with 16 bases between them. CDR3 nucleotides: TGCAGTGCTAGACCCCCCCGAGGGGAGGCTGAAGCTTTCTTT. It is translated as CSARPPRGEAEAFF.

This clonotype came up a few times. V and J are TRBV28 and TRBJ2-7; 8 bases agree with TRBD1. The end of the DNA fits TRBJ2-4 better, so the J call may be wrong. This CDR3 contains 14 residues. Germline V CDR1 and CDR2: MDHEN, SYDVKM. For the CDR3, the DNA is TGTGCCAGCACCCCCTCAGGGGGCCAGAACATTCAGTACTTC. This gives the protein CASTPSGGQNIQYF.

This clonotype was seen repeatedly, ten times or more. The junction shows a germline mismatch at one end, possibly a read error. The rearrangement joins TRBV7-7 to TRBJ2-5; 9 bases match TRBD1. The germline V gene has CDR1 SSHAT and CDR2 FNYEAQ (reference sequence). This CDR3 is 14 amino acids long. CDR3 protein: CASSPDRGEETQYF. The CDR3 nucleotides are TGTGCTAGCAGCCCAGACAGGGGGGAAGAGACCCAGTACTTC.

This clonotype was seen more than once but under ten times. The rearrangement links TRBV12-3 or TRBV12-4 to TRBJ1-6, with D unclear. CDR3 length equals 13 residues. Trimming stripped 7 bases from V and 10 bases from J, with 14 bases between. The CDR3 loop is CASTRLWASPLHF. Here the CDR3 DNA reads TGTGCCAGCACACGACTCTGGGCCTCACCCCTCCACTTT.

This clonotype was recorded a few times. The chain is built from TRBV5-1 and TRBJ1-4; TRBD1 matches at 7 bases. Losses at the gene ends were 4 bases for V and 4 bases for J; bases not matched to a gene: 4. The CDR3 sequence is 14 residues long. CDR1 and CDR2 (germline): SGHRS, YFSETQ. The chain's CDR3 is CASSEGQINEKLFF. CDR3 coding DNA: TGCGCCAGCAGCGAGGGACAGATTAATGAAAAACTGTTTTTT.

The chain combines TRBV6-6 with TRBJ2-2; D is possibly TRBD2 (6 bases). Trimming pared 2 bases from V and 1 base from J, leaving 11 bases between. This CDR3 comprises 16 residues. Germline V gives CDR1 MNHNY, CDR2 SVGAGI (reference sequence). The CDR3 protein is CASSYEAGRNTGELFF. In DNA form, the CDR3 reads TGTGCCAGCAGTTACGAGGCGGGGAGGAACACCGGGGAGCTGTTTTTT.

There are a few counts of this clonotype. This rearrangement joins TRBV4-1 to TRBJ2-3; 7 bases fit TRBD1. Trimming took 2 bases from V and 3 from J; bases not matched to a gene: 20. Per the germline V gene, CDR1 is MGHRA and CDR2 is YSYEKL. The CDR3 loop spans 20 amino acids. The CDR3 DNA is TGCGCCAGCAGCCAAAGGGAAACCTCAGGGGGAAGGGTTGAGACAGATACGCAGTATTTT. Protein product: CASSQRETSGGRVETDTQYF.

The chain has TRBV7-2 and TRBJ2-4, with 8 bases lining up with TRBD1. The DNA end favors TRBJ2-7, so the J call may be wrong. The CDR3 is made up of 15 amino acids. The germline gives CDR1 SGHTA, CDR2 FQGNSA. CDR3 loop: CASRQDREASYEQYF. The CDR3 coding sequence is TGTGCCAGCAGACAGGACAGGGAAGCGTCCTACGAGCAGTACTTC.

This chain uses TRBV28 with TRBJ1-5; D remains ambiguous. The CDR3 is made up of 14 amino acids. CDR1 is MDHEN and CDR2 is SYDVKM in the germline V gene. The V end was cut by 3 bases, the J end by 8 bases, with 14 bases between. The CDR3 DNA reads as TGTGCCAGCAGTTTGGCGGGCGCAAGGGAGCCCCAGCATTTT. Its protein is CASSLAGAREPQHF.

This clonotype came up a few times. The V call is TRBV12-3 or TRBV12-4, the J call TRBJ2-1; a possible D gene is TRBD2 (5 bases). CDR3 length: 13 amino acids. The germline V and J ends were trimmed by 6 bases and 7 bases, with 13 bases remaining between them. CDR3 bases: TGTGCCAGCAGCCGGGAAAGGTGGAATGAGCAGTTCTTC. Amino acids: CASSRERWNEQFF.

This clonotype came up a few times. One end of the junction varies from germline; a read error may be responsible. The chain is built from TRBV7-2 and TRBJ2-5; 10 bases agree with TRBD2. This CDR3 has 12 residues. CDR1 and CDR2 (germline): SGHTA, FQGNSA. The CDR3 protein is CASSALAGANHF. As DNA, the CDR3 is TGTGCCAGCAGCGCCCTAGCGGGGGCCAACCACTTC. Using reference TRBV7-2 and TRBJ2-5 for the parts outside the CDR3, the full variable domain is GAGVSQSPSNKVTEKGKDVELRCDPISGHTALYWYRQSLGQGLEFLIYFQGNSAPDKSGLPSDRFSAERTGGSVSTLTIQRTQQEDSAVYLCASSALAGANHFGPGTRLLVL.

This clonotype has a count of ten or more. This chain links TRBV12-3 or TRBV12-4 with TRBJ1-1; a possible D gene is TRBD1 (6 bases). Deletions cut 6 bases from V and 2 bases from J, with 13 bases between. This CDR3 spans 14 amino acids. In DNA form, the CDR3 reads TGTGCCAGCAGCCGACAACAGGGAAACACTGAAGCTTTCTTT. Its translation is CASSRQQGNTEAFF.

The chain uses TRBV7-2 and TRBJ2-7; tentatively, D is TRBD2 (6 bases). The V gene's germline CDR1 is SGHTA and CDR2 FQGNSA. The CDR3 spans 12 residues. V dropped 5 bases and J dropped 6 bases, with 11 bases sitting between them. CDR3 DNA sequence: TGTGCCAGCAGCACTGGACTAAGCGAGCAGTACTTC. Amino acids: CASSTGLSEQYF.

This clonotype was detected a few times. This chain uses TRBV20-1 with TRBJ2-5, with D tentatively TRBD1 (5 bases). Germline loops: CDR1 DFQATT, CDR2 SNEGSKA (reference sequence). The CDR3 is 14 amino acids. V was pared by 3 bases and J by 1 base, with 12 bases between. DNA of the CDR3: TGCAGTGCTAGTCCCCCGGACACCCAAGAGACCCAGTACTTC. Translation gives CSASPPDTQETQYF.

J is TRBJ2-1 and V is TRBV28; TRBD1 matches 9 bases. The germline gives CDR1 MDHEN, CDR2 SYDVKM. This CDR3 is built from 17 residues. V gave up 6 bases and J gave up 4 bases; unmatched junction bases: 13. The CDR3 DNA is TGTGCCAGCAGCCTCAATCCTGGACAGGGGAAGTACAATGAGCAGTTCTTC. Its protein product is CASSLNPGQGKYNEQFF.

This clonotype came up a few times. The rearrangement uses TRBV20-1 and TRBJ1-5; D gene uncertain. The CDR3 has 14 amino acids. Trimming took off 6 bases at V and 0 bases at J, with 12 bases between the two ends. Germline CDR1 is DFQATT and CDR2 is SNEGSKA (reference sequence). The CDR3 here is CSARGVSSNQPQHF. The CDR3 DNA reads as TGCAGTGCCCGTGGGGTTTCTAGCAATCAGCCCCAGCATTTT.

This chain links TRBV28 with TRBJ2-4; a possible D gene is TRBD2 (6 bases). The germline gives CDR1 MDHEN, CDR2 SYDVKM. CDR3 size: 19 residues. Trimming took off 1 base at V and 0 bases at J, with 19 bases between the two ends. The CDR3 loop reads CASSLFTGVASTAKNIQYF. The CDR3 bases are TGTGCCAGCAGTTTATTTACGGGGGTTGCGAGTACAGCCAAAAACATTCAGTACTTC.

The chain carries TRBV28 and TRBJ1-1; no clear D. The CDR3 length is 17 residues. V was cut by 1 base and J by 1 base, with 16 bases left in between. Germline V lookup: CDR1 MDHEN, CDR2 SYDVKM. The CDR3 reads CASSLFELTGRNTEAFF. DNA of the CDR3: TGTGCCAGCAGTTTATTTGAGCTCACTGGCAGGAACACTGAAGCTTTCTTT.

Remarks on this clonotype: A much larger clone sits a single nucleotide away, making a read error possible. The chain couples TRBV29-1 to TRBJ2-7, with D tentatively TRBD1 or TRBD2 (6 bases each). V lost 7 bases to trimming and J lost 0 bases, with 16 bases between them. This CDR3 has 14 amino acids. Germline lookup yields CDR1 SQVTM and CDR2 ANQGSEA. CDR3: CSGDRGTSSYEQYF. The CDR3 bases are TGCAGCGGAGACCGCGGGACAAGCTCCTACGAGCAGTACTTC.

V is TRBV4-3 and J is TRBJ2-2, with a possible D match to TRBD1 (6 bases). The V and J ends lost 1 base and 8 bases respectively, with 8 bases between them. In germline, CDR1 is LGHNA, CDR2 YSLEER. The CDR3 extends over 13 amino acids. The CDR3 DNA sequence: TGCGCCAGCAGCCAAGCTGGGACAGGGGAGCTGTTTTTT. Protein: CASSQAGTGELFF.

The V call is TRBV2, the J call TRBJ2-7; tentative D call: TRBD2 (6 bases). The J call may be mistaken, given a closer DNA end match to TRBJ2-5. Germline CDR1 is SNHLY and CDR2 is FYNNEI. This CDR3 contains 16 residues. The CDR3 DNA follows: TGTGCCAGCAGTCAACCGGAGGGACGGGCGGGTGAGACCCAGTACTTC. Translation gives CASSQPEGRAGETQYF.

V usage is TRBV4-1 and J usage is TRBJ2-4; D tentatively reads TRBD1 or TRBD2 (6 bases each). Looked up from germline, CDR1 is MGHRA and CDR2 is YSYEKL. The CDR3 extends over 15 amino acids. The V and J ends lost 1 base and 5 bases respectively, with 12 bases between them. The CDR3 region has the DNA TGCGCCAGCAGCCAAGGTGGGGGGCTGCAAAACATTCAGTACTTC. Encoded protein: CASSQGGGLQNIQYF.

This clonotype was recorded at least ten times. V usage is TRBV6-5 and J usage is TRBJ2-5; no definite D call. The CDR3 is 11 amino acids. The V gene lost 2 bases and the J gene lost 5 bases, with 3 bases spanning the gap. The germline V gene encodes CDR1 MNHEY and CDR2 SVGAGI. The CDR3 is CASSYIETQYF. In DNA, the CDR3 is TGTGCCAGCAGTTACATCGAGACCCAGTACTTC.

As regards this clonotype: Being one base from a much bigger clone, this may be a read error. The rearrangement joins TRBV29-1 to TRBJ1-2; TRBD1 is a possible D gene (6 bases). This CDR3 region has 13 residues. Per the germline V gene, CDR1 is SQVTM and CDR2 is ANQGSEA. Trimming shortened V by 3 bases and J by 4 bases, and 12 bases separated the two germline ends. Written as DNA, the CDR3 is TGCAGCGTTGACCTGGGGGGGGCCTATGGCTACACCTTC. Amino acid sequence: CSVDLGGAYGYTF.

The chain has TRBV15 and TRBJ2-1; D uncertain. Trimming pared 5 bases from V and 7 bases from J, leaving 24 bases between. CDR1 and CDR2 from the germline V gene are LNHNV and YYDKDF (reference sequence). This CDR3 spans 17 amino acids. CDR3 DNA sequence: TGTGCCACCAGCTCCCACGAATATAAGTCCACGGGTAATGAGCAGTTCTTC. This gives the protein CATSSHEYKSTGNEQFF.

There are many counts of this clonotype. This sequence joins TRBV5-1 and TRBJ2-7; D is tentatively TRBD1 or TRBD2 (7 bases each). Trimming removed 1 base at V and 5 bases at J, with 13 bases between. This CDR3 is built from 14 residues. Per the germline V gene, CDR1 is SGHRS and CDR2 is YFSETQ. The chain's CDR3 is CASSLIPGGDEQYF. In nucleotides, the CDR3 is TGCGCCAGCAGCTTGATTCCAGGGGGGGACGAGCAGTACTTC.

CDR3 nucleotides: TGTGCCAGCAGCTGGGGACAGGGGGCTGAGCAGTTCTTC. This encodes CASSWGQGAEQFF. This chain connects TRBV13 to TRBJ2-1, with 12 bases that match TRBD1. Germline V gene sequence: CDR1 PRHDT, CDR2 FYEKMQ (reference sequence). Trimming removed 4 bases from V and 9 bases from J; junction bases left unmatched: 1. The CDR3 consists of 13 residues. The whole variable domain, remainder taken from reference TRBV13 and TRBJ2-1, is AAGVIQSPRHLIKEKRETATLKCYPIPRHDTVYWYQQGPGQDPQFLISFYEKMQSDKGSIPDRFSAQQFSDYHSELNMSSLELGDSALYFCASSWGQGAEQFFGPGTRLTVL.

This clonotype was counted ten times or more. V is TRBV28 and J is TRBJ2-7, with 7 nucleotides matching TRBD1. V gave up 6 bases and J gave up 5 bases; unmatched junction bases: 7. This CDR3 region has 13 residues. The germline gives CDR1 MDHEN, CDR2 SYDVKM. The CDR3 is CASSPGTVNEQYF. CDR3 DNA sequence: TGTGCCAGCAGCCCCGGGACAGTAAACGAGCAGTACTTC. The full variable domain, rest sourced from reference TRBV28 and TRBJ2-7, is DVKVTQSSRYLVKRTGEKVFLECVQDMDHENMFWYRQDPGLGLRLIYFSYDVKMKEKGDIPEGYSVSREKKERFSLILESASTNQTSMYLCASSPGTVNEQYFGPGTRLTVT.

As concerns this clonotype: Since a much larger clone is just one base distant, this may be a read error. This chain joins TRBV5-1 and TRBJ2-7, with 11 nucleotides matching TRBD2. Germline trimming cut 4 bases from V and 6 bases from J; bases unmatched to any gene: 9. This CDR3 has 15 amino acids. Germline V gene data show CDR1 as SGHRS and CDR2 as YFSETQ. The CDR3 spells CASSLTGTSGGEQYF. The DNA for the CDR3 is TGCGCCAGCAGCCTCACCGGGACTAGCGGTGGCGAGCAGTACTTC.

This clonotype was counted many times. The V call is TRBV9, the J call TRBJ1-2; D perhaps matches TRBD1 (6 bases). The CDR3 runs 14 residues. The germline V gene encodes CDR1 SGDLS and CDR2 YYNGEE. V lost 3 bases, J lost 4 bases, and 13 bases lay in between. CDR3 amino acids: CASSGRQDLYGYTF. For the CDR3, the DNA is TGTGCCAGCAGCGGACGACAGGACCTCTATGGCTACACCTTC.

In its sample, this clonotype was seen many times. The CDR3 bases are TGCGCCAGCACCCCTGGGAGTGGGTTTGGCTACACCTTC. Translating gives CASTPGSGFGYTF. This chain connects TRBV4-3 to TRBJ1-2; D unresolved. V lost 7 bases, J lost 7 bases, and 16 bases lay in between. CDR3 size: 13 residues. Germline loops: CDR1 LGHNA, CDR2 YSLEER.

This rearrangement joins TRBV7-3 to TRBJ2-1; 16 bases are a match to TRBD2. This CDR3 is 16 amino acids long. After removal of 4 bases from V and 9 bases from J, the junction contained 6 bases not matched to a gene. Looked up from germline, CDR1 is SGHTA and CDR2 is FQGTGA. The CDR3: CASSSGLAGGLAEQFF. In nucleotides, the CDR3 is TGTGCCAGCAGCTCGGGACTAGCGGGGGGGTTGGCTGAGCAGTTCTTC.